What follows are 22 T cell receptor beta chains derived from one specimen sequenced in a study of T-cell reconstitution after alpha-beta-depleted transplantation in children. A TCRbeta library incorporating unique molecular identifiers was prepared. From the PCR reads, TCRdb called clonotypes with MiXCR, one entry per CDR3 protein. The sample includes 350,000 to 500,000 distinct CDR3 sequences, 43% of them seen just once. The source was PBMCs, collected before TCRalphabeta/CD19-depleted stem cell transplant. Receptors were obtained from a girl aged 2-10 years with aplastic anemia, due to receive a stem cell transplant.

This clonotype was observed many times. The chain links TRBV6-1 to TRBJ1-2; D not certain. Germline V gene sequence: CDR1 MNHNS, CDR2 SASEGT. The germline V and J ends were trimmed by 5 bases and 4 bases, with 14 bases remaining between them. The CDR3 extends over 14 amino acids. The CDR3 region has the DNA TGTGCCAGCAGTACCAACGACGGAACCTATGGCTACACCTTC. Residues: CASSTNDGTYGYTF.

This sequence joins TRBV4-1 and TRBJ2-7, with D possibly being TRBD2 (5 bases). The CDR3 contains 16 residues. V was cut by 1 base and J by 0 bases, with 13 bases left in between. The germline V gene has CDR1 MGHRA and CDR2 YSYEKL. CDR3: CASSQVPSTSSYEQYF. CDR3 in DNA: TGCGCCAGCAGCCAAGTTCCTAGCACCAGCTCCTACGAGCAGTACTTC.

This clonotype appeared many times. The chain is built from TRBV5-1 and TRBJ2-2; 7 positions match TRBD1. With 7 bases clipped from V and 4 bases from J, the junction kept 7 bases outside the gene matches. Germline CDR1 is SGHRS and CDR2 is YFSETQ. CDR3 length equals 14 residues. CDR3 nucleotides: TGCGCCAGCTTTTACAGGGGCGGCACCGGGGAGCTGTTTTTT. This codes for CASFYRGGTGELFF.

The chain combines TRBV30 with TRBJ2-1; 8 bases fit TRBD2. From germline, CDR1 is GTSNPN and CDR2 SVGIG (reference sequence). J lost 6 bases, V lost 3 bases, and 7 bases had no gene match. CDR3 size: 14 residues. CDR3 bases: TGTGCCTGGAGCGTACTAGCGGTGATCAATGAGCAGTTCTTC. It yields the protein CAWSVLAVINEQFF.

V gene TRBV6-5 combines with J gene TRBJ1-1; D unresolved. Germline CDR1 is MNHEY and CDR2 is SVGAGI. This CDR3 region has 14 residues. The ends were cut back, 1 base at V and 1 base at J, with 7 bases in the middle. In DNA, the CDR3 is TGTGCCAGCAGTTACTTTAGGGAGAACACTGAAGCTTTCTTT. This translates into CASSYFRENTEAFF.

This chain links TRBV20-1 with TRBJ2-1; D not certain. With 0 bases removed from V and 5 bases from J, the gap between germline ends came to 5 bases. Germline values: CDR1 DFQATT, CDR2 SNEGSKA (reference sequence). The CDR3 has 12 amino acids. CDR3 protein: CSARDGDNEQFF. CDR3 nucleotides: TGCAGTGCTAGAGATGGAGACAATGAGCAGTTCTTC.

This clonotype was recorded many times. The chain couples TRBV24-1 to TRBJ2-1; D is possibly TRBD1 or TRBD2 (5 bases each). Germline CDR1 and CDR2: KGHDR and SFDVKD. The V end was cut by 2 bases, the J end by 4 bases, with 14 bases between. The CDR3 is 16 amino acids. CDR3 loop: CATSDSGGSSYNEQFF. The CDR3 DNA reads as TGTGCCACCAGTGATTCTGGGGGAAGCTCTTACAATGAGCAGTTCTTC.

The rearrangement links TRBV20-1 to TRBJ2-5, with unresolved D. The V gene's germline CDR1 is DFQATT and CDR2 SNEGSKA (reference sequence). The length of the CDR3 is 11 residues. Trimming removed 7 bases from V and 2 bases from J, with 8 bases in between. The CDR3 DNA follows: TGCAGTGGGAAGGGACAAGAGACCCAGTACTTC. It translates to CSGKGQETQYF.

The chain carries TRBV24-1 and TRBJ2-3; D is perhaps TRBD1 or TRBD2 (6 bases each). With 5 bases removed from V and 2 bases from J, the gap between germline ends came to 10 bases. The germline V gene has CDR1 KGHDR and CDR2 SFDVKD. This CDR3 is 14 amino acids long. CDR3 nucleotides: TGTGCCACCAGTGCTGGGGGGCCCACAGATACGCAGTATTTT. Encoded protein: CATSAGGPTDTQYF.

A few counts support this clonotype. The rearrangement links TRBV7-9 to TRBJ2-1, with D unresolved. The CDR3 loop spans 13 amino acids. The germline gives CDR1 SEHNR, CDR2 FQNEAQ (reference sequence). V shed 1 base and J shed 10 bases, with 11 bases lying between them. As DNA, the CDR3 is TGTGCCAGCAGCTTAGGCGATCGGGTCGAGCAGTTCTTC. It codes for CASSLGDRVEQFF.

The rearrangement uses TRBV20-1 and TRBJ2-5; perhaps D is TRBD1 or TRBD2 (5 bases each). Looked up from germline, CDR1 is DFQATT and CDR2 is SNEGSKA (reference sequence). This CDR3 is 17 amino acids long. Between the trimmed V and J ends, which lost 1 base and 1 base, there was a span of 19 bases. CDR3 in DNA: TGCAGTGCTAGAGGCAGGGAGCCGGTCAGGGCCCAAGAGACCCAGTACTTC. Its translation: CSARGREPVRAQETQYF.

The chain carries TRBV7-9 and TRBJ1-1; TRBD1 might be the D (5 bases). The CDR3 runs to 17 residues. Germline CDR1 and CDR2: SEHNR and FQNEAQ (reference sequence). The V gene lost 5 bases and the J gene lost 1 base, with 20 bases spanning the gap. CDR3 protein: CASSPLRGEEKNTEAFF. CDR3 in DNA: TGTGCCAGCAGCCCCCTTAGGGGCGAGGAGAAGAACACTGAAGCTTTCTTT.

V gene TRBV5-1 combines with J gene TRBJ2-2; no reliable D call. This CDR3 has 11 amino acids. V was clipped by 7 bases and J by 1 base, with 2 bases between them. CDR1 is SGHRS and CDR2 is YFSETQ in the germline V gene. CDR3 sequence: CASGNTGELFF. As DNA, the CDR3 is TGCGCCAGCGGGAACACCGGGGAGCTGTTTTTT. Full variable domain (remainder filled in from reference TRBV5-1 and TRBJ2-2): KAGVTQTPRYLIKTRGQQVTLSCSPISGHRSVSWYQQTPGQGLQFLFEYFSETQRNKGNFPGRFSGRQFSNSRSEMNVSTLELGDSALYLCASGNTGELFFGEGSRLTVL.

This clonotype has just a few counts. V usage is TRBV7-2 and J usage is TRBJ2-3; TRBD2 agrees at 8 bases. This CDR3 contains 14 residues. With V trimmed by 4 bases and J by 5 bases, 5 bases remained unmatched. Germline assignment: CDR1 SGHTA and CDR2 FQGNSA. This CDR3 is CASSSWTSQDTQYF. The CDR3 DNA is TGTGCCAGCAGCTCTTGGACTAGCCAAGATACGCAGTATTTT.

CDR3 protein: CSVAQIGGRSTEAFF. The CDR3 nucleotides read TGCAGCGTCGCCCAAATTGGGGGTAGGAGCACTGAAGCTTTCTTT. The V gene is TRBV29-1, the J gene TRBJ1-1; D is possibly TRBD1 (5 bases). CDR3 length: 15 residues. CDR1 and CDR2 (germline): SQVTM, ANQGSEA. The germline V and J ends were trimmed by 6 bases and 4 bases, with 21 bases remaining between them.

There are many counts of this clonotype. The rearrangement joins TRBV5-1 to TRBJ2-1; D perhaps matches TRBD2 (5 bases). V was clipped by 1 base and J by 5 bases, with 19 bases between them. The germline V gene has CDR1 SGHRS and CDR2 YFSETQ. The CDR3 is made up of 17 amino acids. The CDR3 loop is CASSLWAAEWGDNEQFF. The CDR3 DNA is TGCGCCAGCAGCTTGTGGGCGGCTGAGTGGGGAGACAATGAGCAGTTCTTC.

V and J are TRBV27 and TRBJ2-4; the D is unclear. From germline, CDR1 is MNHEY and CDR2 SMNVEV (reference sequence). V was trimmed by 3 bases and J by 0 bases, leaving 3 bases between them. The CDR3 runs to 13 residues. CDR3 sequence reads: CASSFTAKNIQYF. The CDR3 DNA follows: TGTGCCAGCAGTTTTACAGCCAAAAACATTCAGTACTTC.

This clonotype came up many times. J is TRBJ2-3 and V is TRBV2; 12 bases are shared with TRBD2. The CDR3 sequence is 18 residues long. Germline-derived CDR1 and CDR2 are SNHLY and FYNNEI. Unmatched junction bases numbered 14, after V lost 6 bases and J lost 4 bases. The CDR3 loop reads CASSYLLAGGIWSDTQYF. Written as DNA, the CDR3 is TGTGCCAGCAGCTACCTTCTAGCGGGAGGGATCTGGTCAGATACGCAGTATTTT.

The chain carries TRBV2 and TRBJ2-1; the D is unclear. V lost 6 bases to trimming and J lost 0 bases, with 6 bases between them. This CDR3 spans 13 amino acids. Germline loops: CDR1 SNHLY, CDR2 FYNNEI. The CDR3 coding sequence is TGTGCCAGCAGCACCCGCTCCTACAATGAGCAGTTCTTC. This gives the protein CASSTRSYNEQFF.

V gene TRBV20-1 combines with J gene TRBJ2-1; maybe TRBD2 (6 bases). Per the germline V gene, CDR1 is DFQATT and CDR2 is SNEGSKA (reference sequence). This CDR3 has 14 amino acids. Between the trimmed V and J ends, which lost 5 bases and 3 bases, there was a span of 14 bases. Here the CDR3 reads CSAEAGRSYNEQFF. The CDR3 DNA reads TGCAGTGCTGAGGCGGGACGTAGCTACAATGAGCAGTTCTTC.

This clonotype has at least ten counts. The chain combines TRBV7-2 with TRBJ2-1, with D perhaps TRBD2 (5 bases). CDR3 length: 14 amino acids. Germline loops: CDR1 SGHTA, CDR2 FQGNSA. Trimming took 4 bases from V and 4 from J, leaving 11 bases between them. The CDR3 region has the DNA TGTGCCAGCAGCTACCCCGGGATATACAATGAGCAGTTCTTC. Its translation is CASSYPGIYNEQFF.

J is TRBJ2-1 and V is TRBV24-1, with D possibly matching TRBD1 (6 bases). Germline V gene lookup returns CDR1 KGHDR and CDR2 SFDVKD. This CDR3 comprises 13 residues. V was cut by 4 bases and J by 12 bases, with 15 bases left in between. CDR3 DNA sequence: TGTGCCACCAGTGAGGGGGCGGCGGGTGGGCAGTTCTTC. Amino acid sequence: CATSEGAAGGQFF.